This T cell receptor (beta chain) was identified in a study of blood T cell repertoires in COVID-19. CDR3 size: 15 residues. The V end was cut by 0 bases, the J end by 3 bases, with 9 bases between. CDR1 is SGHRS, CDR2 YFSETQ, per germline. Assay: immunoSEQ multiplex PCR; the TCRdb copy retains only in-frame clones and omits some. There are under 500,000 clones in the sample; approximately 90% occur only once, and 4% to 5.5% lies in the top ten. The receptor's source is a woman aged 25 to 39 with acute or convalescent COVID-19. Material: peripheral blood. V usage is TRBV5-1 and J usage is TRBJ2-2, with D unresolved. In DNA, the CDR3 is TGCGCCAGCAGCTTGGTAGCCGGATACACCGGGGAGCTGTTTTTT. This sequence encodes CASSLVAGYTGELFF.